This T cell receptor beta chain emerged from a study of T-cell reconstitution after alpha-beta-depleted transplantation in children. This CDR3 spans 11 amino acids. The germline V and J ends were trimmed by 6 bases and 10 bases, with 13 bases remaining between them. Germline assignment: CDR1 DFQATT and CDR2 SNEGSKA (reference sequence). The TCRbeta library was prepared with unique molecular identifiers. Using its own MiXCR run on the PCR reads, TCRdb lists one record per CDR3 protein. The data contain roughly 500,000 distinct CDR3 sequences, over 25% of them singletons. The sequenced sample was PBMCs from the stem cell graft donor, obtained from the stem cell graft. The sequence came from a human donor who donated a stem cell graft to a child with aplastic anemia. V and J are TRBV20-1 and TRBJ1-5; D uncertain. The chain's CDR3 is CSATTSGPQHF. The CDR3, as DNA: TGCAGTGCCACAACCTCCGGACCCCAGCATTTT.